This TCR beta chain appears in the sequencing data of a study of T-cell reconstitution after alpha-beta-depleted transplantation in children. This clonotype was counted a few times. Unique molecular identifiers tagged the TCRbeta library. TCRdb processed the PCR reads anew with MiXCR; each CDR3 protein has one entry. Among about 500,000 distinct CDR3 sequences listed, approximately 30% were seen once. Germline V lookup: CDR1 DFQATT, CDR2 SNEGSKA (reference sequence). This CDR3 has 12 residues. V gave up 5 bases and J gave up 7 bases, with 12 bases separating them. Material: PBMCs from the stem cell graft donor, obtained from the stem cell graft. The sequence was collected from a human donor who donated a stem cell graft to a child with aplastic anemia. The rearrangement uses TRBV20-1 and TRBJ2-1; perhaps TRBD2 as D (5 bases). The CDR3 region has the DNA TGCAGTGCTGACCCGAGGGCAAATGAGCAGTTCTTC. It specifies CSADPRANEQFF.